Below, 25 T cell receptor beta chains from the same sample are listed, as sequenced in a study of response to subunit inactivated influenza vaccine. TCRdb analysed the RT-PCR reads with MiXCR anew, one entry per CDR3 protein. The table lists 290,000 or so distinct CDR3 sequences, approximately 20% of them singletons. This sample comprised PBMCs from blood, obtained less than 22 months after vaccination. All receptors come from a man aged 50 to 75 who received an inactivated influenza vaccine.

This clonotype was observed a few times. The V call is TRBV5-1, the J call TRBJ1-4; 7 nucleotides agree with TRBD1. This CDR3 has 14 amino acids. CDR1 is SGHRS, CDR2 YFSETQ, per germline. V trimming: 4 bases; J trimming: 4 bases; junction bases outside the gene matches: 4. The CDR3 loop reads CASSVGQINEKLFF. CDR3 DNA: TGCGCCAGCAGCGTGGGACAGATTAATGAAAAACTGTTTTTT.

The chain employs TRBV25-1 and TRBJ2-1, with no clear D. CDR1 and CDR2 (germline): MGHDK, SYGVNS. The length of the CDR3 is 16 residues. The V and J ends lost 2 bases and 9 bases respectively, with 20 bases between them. CDR3 DNA: TGTGCCAGCAGTGAACCCGGCTTGGGTGGTTGGGGTGAGCAGTTCTTC. Protein: CASSEPGLGGWGEQFF.

CDR3 nucleotides: TGCAGCGTTGGTAGTAAGGTGAACACTGAAGCTTTCTTT. It codes for CSVGSKVNTEAFF. The rearrangement joins TRBV29-1 to TRBJ1-1; D gene unclear. Germline V gives CDR1 SQVTM, CDR2 ANQGSEA. Trimming took 4 bases from V and 0 from J, leaving 9 bases between them. This CDR3 spans 13 amino acids.

The chain links TRBV24-1 to TRBJ2-1, with 16 bases that match TRBD2. J gave up 4 bases and V 9 bases, and 5 bases lay outside the gene matches. Germline V gives CDR1 KGHDR, CDR2 SFDVKD. CDR3 length: 16 residues. For the CDR3, the DNA is TGTGCCACCGAGGGACTAGCGGGAGGGACATACAATGAGCAGTTCTTC. As protein: CATEGLAGGTYNEQFF.

This clonotype turned up a few times. The chain joins TRBV3-1 to TRBJ1-1; a weak D match, TRBD1 (6 bases). The CDR3 covers 16 residues. Germline V CDR1 and CDR2: LGHDT, YNNKEL (reference sequence). Trimming stripped 1 base from V and 6 bases from J, with 18 bases between. CDR3 region: CASSQARGIGTPEAFF. The CDR3 coding sequence is TGTGCCAGCAGCCAAGCTCGGGGGATAGGGACACCTGAAGCTTTCTTT.

The chain uses TRBV3-1 and TRBJ2-7; no reliable D call. V gave up 4 bases and J gave up 6 bases, with 16 bases separating them. Germline values: CDR1 LGHDT, CDR2 YNNKEL (reference sequence). The CDR3 has 14 residues. CDR3 coding DNA: TGTGCCAGCAGCCCAAGACACGATCCTTCCGAGCAGTACTTC. The encoded protein is CASSPRHDPSEQYF.

The chain is built from TRBV4-1 and TRBJ1-1; maybe TRBD1 (6 bases). This CDR3 has 17 amino acids. V was shortened by 4 bases and J by 0 bases, with 18 bases between the two germline ends. Germline assignment: CDR1 MGHRA and CDR2 YSYEKL. The DNA for the CDR3 is TGCGCCAGCAGCCCGGGGGCCGGGACACAAATGAACACTGAAGCTTTCTTT. It is translated as CASSPGAGTQMNTEAFF.

This clonotype showed up just a few times. The chain has TRBV10-3 and TRBJ1-4; a weak D match, TRBD1 (6 bases). V was trimmed by 3 bases and J by 7 bases, leaving 12 bases between them. CDR3 size: 14 residues. Germline CDR1 ENHRY, CDR2 SYGVKD. CDR3 loop: CAISDSGAGEKLFF. Here the CDR3 DNA reads TGTGCCATCAGTGACTCGGGGGCTGGTGAAAAACTGTTTTTT.

The chain couples TRBV24-1 to TRBJ2-2; the D gene is possibly TRBD1 (5 bases). CDR3 length equals 17 residues. Per the germline V gene, CDR1 is KGHDR and CDR2 is SFDVKD. Trimming stripped 1 base from V and 1 base from J, with 12 bases between. DNA of the CDR3: TGTGCCACCAGTGATTTCTCCAGGGTGGGGAACACCGGGGAGCTGTTTTTT. The encoded protein is CATSDFSRVGNTGELFF.

The chain employs TRBV12-3 or TRBV12-4 and TRBJ2-6, with D perhaps TRBD2 (6 bases). The CDR3 runs to 14 residues. V gave up 5 bases and J gave up 3 bases, with 8 bases separating them. The CDR3 DNA reads TGTGCCAGCAGTCCTAGCGATGGGGCCAACGTCCTGACTTTC. This translates into CASSPSDGANVLTF.

The chain links TRBV20-1 to TRBJ2-1; D is unclear. CDR1 and CDR2 (germline): DFQATT, SNEGSKA (reference sequence). With 1 base removed from V and 7 bases from J, the gap between germline ends came to 17 bases. The CDR3 covers 15 residues. The CDR3 DNA follows: TGCAGTGCTAGAGTCGCAGCGCCCCTGGGGAATGAGCAGTTCTTC. As protein: CSARVAAPLGNEQFF.

This clonotype has only a few counts. A much larger clone differs by one base, so this may be a read error. The rearrangement uses TRBV27 and TRBJ1-1; the D is unclear. Germline CDR1 and CDR2: MNHEY and SMNVEV (reference sequence). The CDR3 covers 13 residues. V was trimmed by 1 base and J by 5 bases, leaving 8 bases between them. The CDR3 region is CASSLLAGTEAFF. The CDR3 bases are TGTGCCAGCAGTTTATTGGCGGGAACTGAAGCTTTCTTT.

V gene TRBV20-1 combines with J gene TRBJ1-5; D is undetermined. V was trimmed by 4 bases and J by 2 bases, leaving 9 bases between them. CDR1 is DFQATT, CDR2 SNEGSKA, per germline (reference sequence). The length of the CDR3 is 13 residues. The CDR3, as DNA: TGCAGTGCTATTGGGTGGGGCAATCAGCCCCAGCATTTT. Amino acids: CSAIGWGNQPQHF.

The J gene is TRBJ2-1, the V gene TRBV7-8; D may be TRBD2 (5 bases). This CDR3 has 14 amino acids. The V gene lost 5 bases and the J gene lost 10 bases, with 18 bases spanning the gap. Germline loops: CDR1 SGHVS, CDR2 FQNEAQ. DNA of the CDR3: TGTGCCAGCAGCCGTCAAGAGGAACTAGGCGAGCAGTTCTTC. Translation: CASSRQEELGEQFF.

The rearrangement links TRBV7-2 to TRBJ2-1, with 11 bases aligning to TRBD2. V lost 5 bases, J lost 9 bases, and 6 bases stayed unmatched. Germline V gene data show CDR1 as SGHTA and CDR2 as FQGNSA. The CDR3 length is 14 residues. The CDR3 DNA follows: TGTGCCAGCAGCAAAACTAGCGGGAGCCCTGAGCAGTTCTTC. Protein: CASSKTSGSPEQFF.

Many counts were recorded for this clonotype. The rearrangement joins TRBV10-3 to TRBJ1-1; a possible D gene is TRBD1 (5 bases). Trimming cost V 0 bases and J 0 bases, with 5 bases left between them. Germline V gene sequence: CDR1 ENHRY, CDR2 SYGVKD. CDR3 length equals 14 residues. The CDR3 protein is CAISESGVNTEAFF. The CDR3 DNA follows: TGTGCCATCAGTGAGTCAGGGGTGAACACTGAAGCTTTCTTT.

The chain has TRBV2 and TRBJ2-2, with a tentative D call TRBD1 (6 bases). Germline assignment: CDR1 SNHLY and CDR2 FYNNEI. This CDR3 is built from 12 residues. The ends were cut back, 5 bases at V and 6 bases at J, with 7 bases in the middle. The CDR3 DNA reads TGTGCCAGCAGTACAGGGTCCGGGGAGCTGTTTTTT. Amino acids: CASSTGSGELFF.

This clonotype has a handful of counts. The chain joins TRBV4-2 to TRBJ1-1, with 7 bases lining up with TRBD1. Germline-derived CDR1 and CDR2 are LGHNA and YNFKEQ. This CDR3 is built from 14 residues. J was trimmed by 5 bases and V by 4 bases; bases with no gene match: 7. This CDR3 reads CASSLSDRETEAFF. The CDR3 DNA is TGTGCCAGCAGCCTGTCCGACAGGGAAACTGAAGCTTTCTTT.

This clonotype was seen a few times. The genes are TRBV20-1 and TRBJ1-5; 8 positions agree with TRBD1. Germline CDR1 DFQATT, CDR2 SNEGSKA (reference sequence). The CDR3 runs to 14 residues. J was trimmed by 7 bases and V by 2 bases; bases with no gene match: 7. CDR3 sequence (DNA): TGCAGTGCTAGACGGGGGGACAGGACCCAGCCCCAGCATTTT. It codes for CSARRGDRTQPQHF.

This clonotype was seen a handful of times. The rearrangement joins TRBV15 to TRBJ1-1; D possibly corresponds to TRBD1 (6 bases). Trimming removed 3 bases at V and 4 bases at J, with 15 bases between. There are 15 residues in the CDR3. CDR1 LNHNV and CDR2 YYDKDF come from the germline V gene (reference sequence). CDR3 residues: CATSSDRKGGTEAFF. CDR3 coding DNA: TGTGCCACCAGCAGCGACAGGAAAGGGGGCACTGAAGCTTTCTTT.

This chain uses TRBV20-1 with TRBJ2-5; 12 nucleotides align to TRBD2. Losses at the gene ends were 3 bases for V and 5 bases for J; bases not matched to a gene: 7. The germline gives CDR1 DFQATT, CDR2 SNEGSKA (reference sequence). The CDR3 runs to 15 residues. CDR3 protein: CSASSSGGVGETQYF. The CDR3 DNA sequence: TGCAGTGCTAGCTCTAGCGGGGGGGTGGGTGAGACCCAGTACTTC.

The chain combines TRBV6-2 or TRBV6-3 with TRBJ2-1; the D gene is possibly TRBD1 (6 bases). CDR1 is MNHEY, CDR2 SVGEGT, per germline. The CDR3 loop spans 14 amino acids. Trimming shortened V by 7 bases and J by 7 bases, and 17 bases separated the two germline ends. The CDR3 DNA sequence: TGTGCCAGCACAGTGGTGGGGGCTCGAAATGAGCAGTTCTTC. This encodes CASTVVGARNEQFF.

This clonotype was counted only a few times. This chain connects TRBV15 to TRBJ1-2, with 7 bases identical to TRBD1. The CDR3 extends over 14 amino acids. Germline loops: CDR1 LNHNV, CDR2 YYDKDF (reference sequence). The ends lost 6 bases at V and 5 bases at J; junction bases unmatched: 9. The CDR3 spells CATRRPGQLYGYTF. The CDR3 coding sequence is TGTGCCACCAGACGTCCGGGACAGCTATATGGCTACACCTTC. The whole variable domain, remainder taken from reference TRBV15 and TRBJ1-2, is DAMVIQNPRYQVTQFGKPVTLSCSQTLNHNVMYWYQQKSSQAPKLLFHYYDKDFNNEADTPDNFQSRRPNTSFCFLDIRSPGLGDTAMYLCATRRPGQLYGYTFGSGTRLTVV.

The V call is TRBV12-3 or TRBV12-4, the J call TRBJ1-5; 11 positions agree with TRBD1. V lost 6 bases, J lost 0 bases, and 13 bases stayed unmatched. The CDR3 has 19 amino acids. The CDR3 here is CASSSTTGQGVYSNQPQHF. The CDR3 nucleotides are TGTGCCAGCAGCTCGACCACGGGACAGGGGGTTTATAGCAATCAGCCCCAGCATTTT.

This clonotype was counted ten times or more. V gene TRBV18 combines with J gene TRBJ2-4; D not certain. Trimming cost V 2 bases and J 3 bases, with 11 bases left between them. The germline V gene encodes CDR1 KGHSH and CDR2 LQKENI. The CDR3 is 15 residues long. Here the CDR3 reads CASSPGVSGKNIQYF. The CDR3 nucleotides read TGTGCCAGCTCACCAGGGGTTAGTGGCAAAAACATTCAGTACTTC.